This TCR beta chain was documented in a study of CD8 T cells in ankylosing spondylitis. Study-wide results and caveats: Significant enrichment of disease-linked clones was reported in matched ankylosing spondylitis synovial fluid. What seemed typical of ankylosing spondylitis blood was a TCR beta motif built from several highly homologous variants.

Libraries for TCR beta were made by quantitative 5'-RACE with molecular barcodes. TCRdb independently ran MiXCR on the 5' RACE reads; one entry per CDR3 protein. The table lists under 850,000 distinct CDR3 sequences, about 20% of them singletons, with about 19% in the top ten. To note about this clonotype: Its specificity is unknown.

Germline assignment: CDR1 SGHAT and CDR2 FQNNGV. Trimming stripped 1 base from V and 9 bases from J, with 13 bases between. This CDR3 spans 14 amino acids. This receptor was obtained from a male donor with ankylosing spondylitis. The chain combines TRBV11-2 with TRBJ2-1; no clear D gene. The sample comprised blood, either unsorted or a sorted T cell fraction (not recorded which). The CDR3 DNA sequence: TGTGCCAGCAGCTTAGTTCGTGGGTACGCTGAGCAGTTCTTC. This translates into CASSLVRGYAEQFF.